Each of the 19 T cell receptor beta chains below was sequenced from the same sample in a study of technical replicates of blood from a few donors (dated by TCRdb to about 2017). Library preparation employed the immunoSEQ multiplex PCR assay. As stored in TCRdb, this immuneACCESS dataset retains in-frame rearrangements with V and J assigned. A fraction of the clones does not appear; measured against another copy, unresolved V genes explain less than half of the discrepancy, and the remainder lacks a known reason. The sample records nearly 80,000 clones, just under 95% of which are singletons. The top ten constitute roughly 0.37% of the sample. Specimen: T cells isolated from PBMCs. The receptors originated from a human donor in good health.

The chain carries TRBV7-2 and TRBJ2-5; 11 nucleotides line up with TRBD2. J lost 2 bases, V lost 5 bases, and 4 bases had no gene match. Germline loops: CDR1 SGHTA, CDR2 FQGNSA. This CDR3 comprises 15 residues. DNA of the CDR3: TGTGCCAGCAGCGCAAGACTAGCGGGGCAAGAGACCCAGTACTTC. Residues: CASSARLAGQETQYF.

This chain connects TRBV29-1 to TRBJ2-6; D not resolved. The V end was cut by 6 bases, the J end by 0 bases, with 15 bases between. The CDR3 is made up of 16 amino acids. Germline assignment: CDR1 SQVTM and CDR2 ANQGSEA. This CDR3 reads CSVTGSRSSGANVLTF. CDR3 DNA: TGCAGCGTAACCGGTTCGCGGAGCTCTGGGGCCAACGTCCTGACTTTC.

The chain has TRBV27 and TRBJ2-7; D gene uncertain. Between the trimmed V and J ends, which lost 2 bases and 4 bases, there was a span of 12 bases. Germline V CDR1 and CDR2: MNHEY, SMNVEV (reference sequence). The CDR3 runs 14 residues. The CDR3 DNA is TGTGCCAGCAGTTTAGTTAGTCCCCCTTACGAGCAGTACTTC. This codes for CASSLVSPPYEQYF.

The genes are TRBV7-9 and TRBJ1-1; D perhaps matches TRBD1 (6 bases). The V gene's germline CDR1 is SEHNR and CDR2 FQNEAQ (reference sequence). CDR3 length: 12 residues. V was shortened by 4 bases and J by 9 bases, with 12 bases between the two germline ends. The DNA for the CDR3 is TGTGCCAGCAGCTATACCGACAGGAAAGCTTTCTTT. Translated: CASSYTDRKAFF. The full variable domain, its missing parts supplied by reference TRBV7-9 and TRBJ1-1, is DTGVSQNPRHKITKRGQNVTFRCDPISEHNRLYWYRQTLGQGPEFLTYFQNEAQLEKSRLLSDRFSAERPKGSFSTLEIQRTEQGDSAMYLCASSYTDRKAFFGQGTRLTVV.

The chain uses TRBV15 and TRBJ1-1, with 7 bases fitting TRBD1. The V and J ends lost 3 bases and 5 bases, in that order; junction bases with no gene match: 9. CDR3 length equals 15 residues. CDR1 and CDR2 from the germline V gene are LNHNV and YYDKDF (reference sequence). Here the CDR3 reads CATSSNNRGWTEAFF. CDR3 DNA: TGTGCCACCAGCAGTAACAACAGGGGTTGGACTGAAGCTTTCTTT.

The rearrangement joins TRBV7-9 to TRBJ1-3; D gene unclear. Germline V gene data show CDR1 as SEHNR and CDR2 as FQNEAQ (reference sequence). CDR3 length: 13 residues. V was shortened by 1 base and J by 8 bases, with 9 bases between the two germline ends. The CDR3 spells CASSLERLDTIYF. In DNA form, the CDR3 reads TGTGCCAGCAGCTTAGAGCGGCTTGACACCATATATTTT.

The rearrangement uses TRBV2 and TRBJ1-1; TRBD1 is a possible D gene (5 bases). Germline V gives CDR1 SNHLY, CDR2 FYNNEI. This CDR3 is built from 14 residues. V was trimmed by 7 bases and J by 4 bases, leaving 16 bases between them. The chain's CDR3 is CASTTTGGSTEAFF. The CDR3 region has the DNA TGTGCCAGCACCACGACGGGGGGGAGCACTGAAGCTTTCTTT.

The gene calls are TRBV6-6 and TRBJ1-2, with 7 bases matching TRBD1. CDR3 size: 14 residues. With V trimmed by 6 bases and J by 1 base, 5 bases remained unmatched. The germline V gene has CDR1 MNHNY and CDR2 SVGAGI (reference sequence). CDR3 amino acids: CASSMTGNNYGYTF. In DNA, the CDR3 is TGTGCCAGCAGCATGACAGGGAATAACTATGGCTACACCTTC.

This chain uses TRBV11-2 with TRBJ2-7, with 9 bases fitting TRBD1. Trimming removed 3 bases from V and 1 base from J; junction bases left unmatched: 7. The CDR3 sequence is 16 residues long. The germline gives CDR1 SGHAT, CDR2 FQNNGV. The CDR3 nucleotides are TGTGCCAGCAGCTTTGATTCTGGGACAGGGTCCTACGAGCAGTACTTC. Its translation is CASSFDSGTGSYEQYF.

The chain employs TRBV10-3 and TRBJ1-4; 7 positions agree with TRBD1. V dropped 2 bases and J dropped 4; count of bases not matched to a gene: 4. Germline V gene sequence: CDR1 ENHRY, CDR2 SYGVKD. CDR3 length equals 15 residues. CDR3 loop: CAISERRGLNEKLFF. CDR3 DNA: TGTGCCATCAGTGAGCGAAGGGGGCTTAATGAAAAACTGTTTTTT.

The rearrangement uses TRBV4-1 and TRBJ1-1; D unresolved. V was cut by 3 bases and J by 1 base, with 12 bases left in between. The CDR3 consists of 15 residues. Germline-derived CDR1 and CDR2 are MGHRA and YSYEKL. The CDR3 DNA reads TGCGCCAGCAGCCAGGTGCGGGAGAGGAACACTGAAGCTTTCTTT. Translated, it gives CASSQVRERNTEAFF.

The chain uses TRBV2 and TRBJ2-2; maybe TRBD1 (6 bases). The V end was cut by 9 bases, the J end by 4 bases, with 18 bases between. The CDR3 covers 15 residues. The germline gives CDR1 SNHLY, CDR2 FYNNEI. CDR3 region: CARTGEGHSTGELFF. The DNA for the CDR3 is TGTGCCAGGACAGGCGAAGGGCATAGCACCGGGGAGCTGTTTTTT.

The CDR3 DNA sequence: TGCGCCAGCAGCTTCCCGACTAGCGGGATAAATGAGCAGTTCTTC. Translation gives CASSFPTSGINEQFF. The V and J genes are TRBV5-1 and TRBJ2-1, with 11 positions matching TRBD2. CDR1 is SGHRS, CDR2 YFSETQ, per germline. There are 15 residues in the CDR3. V was pared by 2 bases and J by 7 bases, with 5 bases of the junction left unmatched.

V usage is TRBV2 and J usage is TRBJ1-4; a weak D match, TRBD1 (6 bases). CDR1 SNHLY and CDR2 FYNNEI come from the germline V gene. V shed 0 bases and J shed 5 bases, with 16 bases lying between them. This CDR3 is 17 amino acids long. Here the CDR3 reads CASSEAHYGQSNEKLFF. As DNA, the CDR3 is TGTGCCAGCAGTGAAGCGCATTATGGACAGAGCAATGAAAAACTGTTTTTT.

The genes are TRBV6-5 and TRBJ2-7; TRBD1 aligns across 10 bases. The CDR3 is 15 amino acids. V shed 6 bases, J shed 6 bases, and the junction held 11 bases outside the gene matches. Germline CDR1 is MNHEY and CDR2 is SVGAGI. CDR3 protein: CASSLRGQGTPEQYF. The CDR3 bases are TGTGCCAGCAGCTTGAGGGGACAGGGGACCCCCGAGCAGTACTTC.

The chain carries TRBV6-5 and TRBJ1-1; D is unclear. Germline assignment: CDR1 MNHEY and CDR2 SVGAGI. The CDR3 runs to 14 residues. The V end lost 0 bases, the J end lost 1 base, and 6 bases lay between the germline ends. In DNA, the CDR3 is TGTGCCAGCAGTTACTCGACTCGGAACACTGAAGCTTTCTTT. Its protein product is CASSYSTRNTEAFF.

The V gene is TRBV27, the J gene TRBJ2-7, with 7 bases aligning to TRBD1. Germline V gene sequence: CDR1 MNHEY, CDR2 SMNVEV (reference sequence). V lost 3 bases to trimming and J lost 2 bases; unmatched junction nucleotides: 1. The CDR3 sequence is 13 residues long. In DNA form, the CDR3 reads TGTGCCAGCAGTTTCGGGACAGCCTACGAGCAGTACTTC. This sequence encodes CASSFGTAYEQYF.

CDR3 nucleotides: TGTGCCAGCAGCTTCCTACTTTGGACTGAAGCTTTCTTT. It is translated as CASSFLLWTEAFF. The gene calls are TRBV7-2 and TRBJ1-1; the D is unclear. The germline gives CDR1 SGHTA, CDR2 FQGNSA. The ends were cut back, 3 bases at V and 5 bases at J, with 10 bases in the middle. The CDR3 length is 13 residues.

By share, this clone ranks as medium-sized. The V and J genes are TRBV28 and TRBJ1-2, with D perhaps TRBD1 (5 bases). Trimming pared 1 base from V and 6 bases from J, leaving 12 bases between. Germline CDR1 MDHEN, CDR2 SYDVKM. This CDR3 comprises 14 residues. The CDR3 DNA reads TGTGCCAGCAGTTTATTCTCAGGGAGGGATGGCTACACCTTC. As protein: CASSLFSGRDGYTF.